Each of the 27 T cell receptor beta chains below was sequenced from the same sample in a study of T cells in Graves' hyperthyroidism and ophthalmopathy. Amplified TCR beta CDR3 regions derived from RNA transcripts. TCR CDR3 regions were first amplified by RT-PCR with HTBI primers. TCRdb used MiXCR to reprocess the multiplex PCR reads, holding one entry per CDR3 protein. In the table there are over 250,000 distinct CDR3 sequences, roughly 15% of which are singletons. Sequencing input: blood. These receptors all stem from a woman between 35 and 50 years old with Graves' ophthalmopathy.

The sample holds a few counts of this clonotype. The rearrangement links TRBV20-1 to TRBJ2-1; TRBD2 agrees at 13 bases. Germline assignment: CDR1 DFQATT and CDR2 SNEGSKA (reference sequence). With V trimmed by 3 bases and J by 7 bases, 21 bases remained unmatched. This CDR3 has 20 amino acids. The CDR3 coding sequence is TGCAGTGCTAGGACGGTACCGGGACTAGCGGGGCTCGGTTCCGGGAATGAGCAGTTCTTC. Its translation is CSARTVPGLAGLGSGNEQFF.

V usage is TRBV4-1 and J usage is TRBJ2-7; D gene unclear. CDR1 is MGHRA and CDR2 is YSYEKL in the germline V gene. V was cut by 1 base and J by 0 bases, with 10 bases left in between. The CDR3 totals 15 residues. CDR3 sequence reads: CASSQGSAISYEQYF. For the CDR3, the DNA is TGCGCCAGCAGCCAAGGGTCAGCGATCTCCTACGAGCAGTACTTC.

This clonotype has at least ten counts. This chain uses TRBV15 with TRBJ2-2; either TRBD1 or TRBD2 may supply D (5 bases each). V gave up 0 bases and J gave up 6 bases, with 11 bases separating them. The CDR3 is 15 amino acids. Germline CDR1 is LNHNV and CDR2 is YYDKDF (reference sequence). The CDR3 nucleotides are TGTGCCACCAGCAGAGAAGGTGGGGGTCCCGGGGAGCTGTTTTTT. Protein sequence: CATSREGGGPGELFF.

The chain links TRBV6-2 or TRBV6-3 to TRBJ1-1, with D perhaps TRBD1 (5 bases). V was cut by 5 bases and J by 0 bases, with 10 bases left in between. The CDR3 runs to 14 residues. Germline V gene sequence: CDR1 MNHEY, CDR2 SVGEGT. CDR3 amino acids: CASSRDGMNTEAFF. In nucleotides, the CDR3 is TGTGCCAGCAGTCGGGACGGAATGAACACTGAAGCTTTCTTT.

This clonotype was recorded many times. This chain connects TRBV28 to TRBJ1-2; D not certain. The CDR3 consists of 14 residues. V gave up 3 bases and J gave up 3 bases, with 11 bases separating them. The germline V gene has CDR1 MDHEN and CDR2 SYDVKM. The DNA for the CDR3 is TGTGCCAGCAGTTTTACGGGGTCCGACTATGGCTACACCTTC. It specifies CASSFTGSDYGYTF.

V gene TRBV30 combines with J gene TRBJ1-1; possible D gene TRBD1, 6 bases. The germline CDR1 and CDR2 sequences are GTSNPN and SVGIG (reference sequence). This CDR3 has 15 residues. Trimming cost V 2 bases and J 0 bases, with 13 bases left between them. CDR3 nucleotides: TGTGCCTGGAGTTTTCGAGACAGGCTGAACACTGAAGCTTTCTTT. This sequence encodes CAWSFRDRLNTEAFF.

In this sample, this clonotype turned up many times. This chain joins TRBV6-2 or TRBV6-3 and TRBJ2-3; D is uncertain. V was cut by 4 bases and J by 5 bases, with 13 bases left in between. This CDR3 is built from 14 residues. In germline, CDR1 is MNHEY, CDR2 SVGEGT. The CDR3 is CASSSWAFRDTQYF. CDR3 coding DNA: TGTGCCAGCAGTTCCTGGGCGTTCCGAGATACGCAGTATTTT.

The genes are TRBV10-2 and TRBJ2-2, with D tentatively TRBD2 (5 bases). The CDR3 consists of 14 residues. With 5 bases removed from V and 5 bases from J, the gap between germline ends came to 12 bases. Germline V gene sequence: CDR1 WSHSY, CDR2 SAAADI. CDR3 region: CASSRGLRTGELFF. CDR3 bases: TGCGCCAGCAGTCGAGGGCTTAGAACCGGGGAGCTGTTTTTT.

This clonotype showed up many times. For the CDR3, the DNA is TGTGCCAGCAGCCAGACTACCCCTTACGAGCAGTACTTC. Encoded protein: CASSQTTPYEQYF. The J gene is TRBJ2-7, the V gene TRBV28; possibly TRBD2 for D (5 bases). CDR3 size: 13 residues. The ends were cut back, 6 bases at V and 4 bases at J, with 13 bases in the middle. Germline V CDR1 and CDR2: MDHEN, SYDVKM.

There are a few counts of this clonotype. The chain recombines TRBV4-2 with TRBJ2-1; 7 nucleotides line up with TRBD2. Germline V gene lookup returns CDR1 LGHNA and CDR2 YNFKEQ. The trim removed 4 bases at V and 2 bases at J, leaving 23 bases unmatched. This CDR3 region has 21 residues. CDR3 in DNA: TGTGCCAGCAGCCCCCTCGGCACGGCGGGGGAGCCTGATAGGGCCTACAATGAGCAGTTCTTC. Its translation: CASSPLGTAGEPDRAYNEQFF.

CDR3 protein: CASSPSRDREEKLFF. The CDR3 DNA sequence: TGCGCCAGCAGCCCGTCCCGGGACAGGGAGGAAAAACTGTTTTTT. J is TRBJ1-4 and V is TRBV4-1; 9 bases are shared with TRBD1. Trimming took 4 bases from V and 8 from J; bases not matched to a gene: 8. This CDR3 is built from 15 residues. CDR1 is MGHRA, CDR2 YSYEKL, per germline.

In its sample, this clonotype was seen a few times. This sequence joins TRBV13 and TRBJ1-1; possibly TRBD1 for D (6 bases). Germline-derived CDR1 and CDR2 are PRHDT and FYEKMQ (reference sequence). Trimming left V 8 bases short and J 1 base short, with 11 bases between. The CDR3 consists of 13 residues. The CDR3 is CASLNRENTEAFF. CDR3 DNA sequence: TGTGCCAGCCTAAACAGGGAGAACACTGAAGCTTTCTTT. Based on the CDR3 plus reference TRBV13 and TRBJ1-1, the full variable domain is AAGVIQSPRHLIKEKRETATLKCYPIPRHDTVYWYQQGPGQDPQFLISFYEKMQSDKGSIPDRFSAQQFSDYHSELNMSSLELGDSALYFCASLNRENTEAFFGQGTRLTVV.

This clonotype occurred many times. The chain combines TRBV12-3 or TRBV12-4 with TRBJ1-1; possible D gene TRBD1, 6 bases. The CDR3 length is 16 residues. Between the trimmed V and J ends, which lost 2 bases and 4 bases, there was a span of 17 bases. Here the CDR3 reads CASSLRVGQLPTEAFF. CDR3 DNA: TGTGCCAGCAGTTTAAGGGTAGGACAGCTCCCCACTGAAGCTTTCTTT.

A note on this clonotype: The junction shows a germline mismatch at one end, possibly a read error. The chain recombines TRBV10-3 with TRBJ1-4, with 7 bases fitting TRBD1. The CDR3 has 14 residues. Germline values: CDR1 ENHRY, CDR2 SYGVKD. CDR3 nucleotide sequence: TGTGCCATCAGTGACTCAGACAGGGTAGAAGAAACTGTTTTT. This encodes CAISDSDRVEETVF.

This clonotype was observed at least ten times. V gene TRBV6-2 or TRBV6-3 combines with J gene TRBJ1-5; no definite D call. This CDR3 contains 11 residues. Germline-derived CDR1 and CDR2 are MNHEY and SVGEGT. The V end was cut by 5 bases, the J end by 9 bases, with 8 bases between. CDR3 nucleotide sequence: TGTGCCAGCAGTACCGGACGGCCCCAGCATTTT. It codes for CASSTGRPQHF.

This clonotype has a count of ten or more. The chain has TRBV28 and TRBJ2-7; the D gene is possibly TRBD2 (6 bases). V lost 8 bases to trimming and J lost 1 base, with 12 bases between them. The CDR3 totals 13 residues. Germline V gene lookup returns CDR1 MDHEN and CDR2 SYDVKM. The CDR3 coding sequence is TGTGCCAGCCAAAGGGACTGGTCCTACGAGCAGTACTTC. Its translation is CASQRDWSYEQYF.

The CDR3 DNA sequence: TGCGCCAGCAGCCAAGAACCCCTCCCAGGCTATGGCTACACCTTC. Protein: CASSQEPLPGYGYTF. This chain connects TRBV4-1 to TRBJ1-2, with D uncertain. The CDR3 covers 15 residues. The V and J ends lost 0 bases and 4 bases respectively, with 12 bases between them. From germline, CDR1 is MGHRA and CDR2 YSYEKL.

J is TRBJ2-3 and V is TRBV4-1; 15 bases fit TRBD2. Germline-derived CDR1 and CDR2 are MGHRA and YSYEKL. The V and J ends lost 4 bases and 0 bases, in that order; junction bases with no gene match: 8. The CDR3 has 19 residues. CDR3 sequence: CASSRGLAGGSTSTDTQYF. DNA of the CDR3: TGCGCCAGCAGCCGCGGACTAGCGGGAGGGAGTACTAGCACAGATACGCAGTATTTT.

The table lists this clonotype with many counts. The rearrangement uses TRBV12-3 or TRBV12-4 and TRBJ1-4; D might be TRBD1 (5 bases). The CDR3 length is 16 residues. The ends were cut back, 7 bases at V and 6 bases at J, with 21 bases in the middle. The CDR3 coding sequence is TGTGCCAGCACCCCAGGGTCCGGGGGAAATTATGAAAAACTGTTTTTT. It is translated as CASTPGSGGNYEKLFF.

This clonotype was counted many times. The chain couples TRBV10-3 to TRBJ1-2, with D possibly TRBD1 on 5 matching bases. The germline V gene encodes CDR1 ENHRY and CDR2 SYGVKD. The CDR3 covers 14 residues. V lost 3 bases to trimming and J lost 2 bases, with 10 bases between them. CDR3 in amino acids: CAISDREGNYGYTF. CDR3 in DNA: TGTGCCATCAGTGACCGGGAGGGGAACTATGGCTACACCTTC.

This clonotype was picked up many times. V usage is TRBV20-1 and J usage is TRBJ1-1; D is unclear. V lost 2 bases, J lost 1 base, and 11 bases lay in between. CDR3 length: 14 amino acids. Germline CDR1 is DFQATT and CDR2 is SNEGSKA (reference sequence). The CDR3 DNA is TGCAGTGCTAGATGGAGGGCCGCGAACACTGAAGCTTTCTTT. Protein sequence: CSARWRAANTEAFF.

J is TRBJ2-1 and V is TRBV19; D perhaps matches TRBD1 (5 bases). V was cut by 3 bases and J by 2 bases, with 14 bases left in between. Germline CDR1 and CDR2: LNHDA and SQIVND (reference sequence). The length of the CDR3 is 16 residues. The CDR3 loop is CASSIPRVPPYNEQFF. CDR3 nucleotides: TGTGCCAGTAGTATCCCCAGGGTACCACCCTACAATGAGCAGTTCTTC.

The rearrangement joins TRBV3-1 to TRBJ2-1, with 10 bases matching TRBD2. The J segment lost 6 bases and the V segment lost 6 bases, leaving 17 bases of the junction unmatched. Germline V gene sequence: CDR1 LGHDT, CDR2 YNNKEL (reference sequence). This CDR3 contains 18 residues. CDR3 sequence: CASSANSGGIPLTNEQFF. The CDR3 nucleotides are TGTGCCAGCAGTGCCAATAGCGGGGGGATCCCTTTGACCAATGAGCAGTTCTTC.

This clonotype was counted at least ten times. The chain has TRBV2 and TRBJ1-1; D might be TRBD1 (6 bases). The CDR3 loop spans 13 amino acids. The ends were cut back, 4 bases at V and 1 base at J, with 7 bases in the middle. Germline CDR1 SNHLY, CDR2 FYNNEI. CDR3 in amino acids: CASSAQGNTEAFF. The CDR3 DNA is TGTGCCAGCAGTGCACAGGGGAACACTGAAGCTTTCTTT.

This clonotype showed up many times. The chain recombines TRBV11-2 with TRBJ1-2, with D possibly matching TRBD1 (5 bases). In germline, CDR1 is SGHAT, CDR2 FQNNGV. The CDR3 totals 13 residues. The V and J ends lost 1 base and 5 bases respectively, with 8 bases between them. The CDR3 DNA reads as TGTGCCAGCAGCTTAGTGCAGGGATATGGCTACACCTTC. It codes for CASSLVQGYGYTF.

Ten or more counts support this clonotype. CDR3 bases: TGTGCCAGCAGCTCGCGGGGGGCCCTCTACGAGCAGTACTTC. Its translation is CASSSRGALYEQYF. The chain uses TRBV13 and TRBJ2-7; 8 bases map to TRBD2. V shed 4 bases and J 3 bases; nucleotides not matched to a gene: 5. This CDR3 is 14 amino acids long. Looked up from germline, CDR1 is PRHDT and CDR2 is FYEKMQ (reference sequence).

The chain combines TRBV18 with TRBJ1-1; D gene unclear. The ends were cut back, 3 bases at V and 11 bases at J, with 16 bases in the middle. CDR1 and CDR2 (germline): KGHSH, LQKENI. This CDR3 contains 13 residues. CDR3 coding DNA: TGTGCCAGCTCACCTAGTCCCGACATCGGGGCTTTCTTT. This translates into CASSPSPDIGAFF.